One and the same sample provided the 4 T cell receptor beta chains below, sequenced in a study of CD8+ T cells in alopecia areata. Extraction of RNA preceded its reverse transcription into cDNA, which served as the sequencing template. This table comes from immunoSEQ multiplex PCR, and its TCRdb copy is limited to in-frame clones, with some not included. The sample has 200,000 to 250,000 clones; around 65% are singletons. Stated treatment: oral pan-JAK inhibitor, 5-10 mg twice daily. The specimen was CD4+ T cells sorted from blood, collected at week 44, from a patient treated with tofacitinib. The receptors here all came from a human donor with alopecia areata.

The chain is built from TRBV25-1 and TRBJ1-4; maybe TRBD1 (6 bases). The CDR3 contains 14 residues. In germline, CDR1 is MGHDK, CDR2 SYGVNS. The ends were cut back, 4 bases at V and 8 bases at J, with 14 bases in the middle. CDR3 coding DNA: TGTGCCAGCAGTGTCCGGGACAAGGGGGAAAAACTGTTTTTT. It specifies CASSVRDKGEKLFF.

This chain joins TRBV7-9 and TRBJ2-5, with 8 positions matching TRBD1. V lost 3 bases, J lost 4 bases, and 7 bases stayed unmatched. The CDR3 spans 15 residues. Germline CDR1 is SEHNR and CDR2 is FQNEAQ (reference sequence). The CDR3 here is CASSLAGGQGETQYF. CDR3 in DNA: TGTGCCAGCAGCTTGGCCGGCGGACAGGGAGAGACCCAGTACTTC. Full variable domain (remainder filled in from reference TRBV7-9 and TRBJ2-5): DTGVSQNPRHKITKRGQNVTFRCDPISEHNRLYWYRQTLGQGPEFLTYFQNEAQLEKSRLLSDRFSAERPKGSFSTLEIQRTEQGDSAMYLCASSLAGGQGETQYFGPGTRLLVL.

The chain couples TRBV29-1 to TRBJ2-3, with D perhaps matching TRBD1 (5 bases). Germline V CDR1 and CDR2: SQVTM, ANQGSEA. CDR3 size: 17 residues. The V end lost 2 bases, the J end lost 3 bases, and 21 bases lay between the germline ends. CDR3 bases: TGCAGCGTTGAATTTGGCAGGGAAAGCGTAGGGACAGATACGCAGTATTTT. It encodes CSVEFGRESVGTDTQYF.

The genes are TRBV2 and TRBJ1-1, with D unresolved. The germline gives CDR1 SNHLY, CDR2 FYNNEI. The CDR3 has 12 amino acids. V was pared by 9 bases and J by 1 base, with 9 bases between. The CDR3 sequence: CASLWGNTEAFF. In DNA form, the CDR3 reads TGTGCCAGTCTATGGGGGAACACTGAAGCTTTCTTT. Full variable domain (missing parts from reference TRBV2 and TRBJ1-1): EPEVTQTPSHQVTQMGQEVILRCVPISNHLYFYWYRQILGQKVEFLVSFYNNEISEKSEIFDDQFSVERPDGSNFTLKIRSTKLEDSAMYFCASLWGNTEAFFGQGTRLTVV.